The entry that follows covers one TCR beta chain sequence. Its antigen is not identified. The germline V gene has CDR1 LNHDA and CDR2 SQIVND (reference sequence). The CDR3 totals 13 residues. V gave up 7 bases and J gave up 4 bases, with 13 bases separating them. The treatment here: oral pan-JAK inhibitor, 5-10 mg twice daily. RNA extraction and reverse transcription yielded cDNA as sequencing template. The repertoire was sequenced with immunoSEQ multiplex PCR; TCRdb's copy has only in-frame clones and lacks some. The repertoire includes about 150,000 clones, about 56% of them detected once, and approximately 16% sits in the top ten. This sample stems from a study of CD8+ T cells in alopecia areata. Study background: It was 6 to 18 months of tofacitinib, and then there were 6 months off drug.

Findings and caveats of the study: Among the top 100, expanded CD8+ clones, as well as scalp clonality, were significantly decreased by tofacitinib. A single nonresponder leaves the baseline CD8+ expansion link to response uncertain.

The chain is built from TRBV19 and TRBJ1-1, with D possibly matching TRBD1 (6 bases). Sequencing was performed on CD8+ T cells sorted from blood, taken at week 4, from a patient treated with tofacitinib. This TCR was sampled from a human donor with alopecia areata. CDR3 sequence (DNA): TGTGCCAGTAACACAGGGTTCCCCACTGAAGCTTTCTTT. Protein sequence: CASNTGFPTEAFF. The whole variable domain, filled in from reference TRBV19 and TRBJ1-1, reads DGGITQSPKYLFRKEGQNVTLSCEQNLNHDAMYWYRQDPGQGLRLIYYSQIVNDFQKGDIAEGYSVSREKKESFPLTVTSAQKNPTAFYLCASNTGFPTEAFFGQGTRLTVV.